Following are 31 T cell receptor beta chains from one sample sequenced in a study of T cell repertoires in cytomegalovirus infection. These TCRs are of unknown antigen specificity. TCRdb itself ran the reads through MiXCR, one entry per CDR3 protein. The sample includes 450,000 to 600,000 distinct CDR3 sequences, around 30% of them seen just once. The sample consisted of cultured PBMCs, taken from culture after CMV antigen stimulation. These receptors all come from a human donor in good health (CMV status not recorded). Some clones in this sample may be carry-over from other donors' samples.

Many counts were recorded for this clonotype. V is TRBV7-2 and J is TRBJ2-1, with TRBD2 matching over 10 bases. Germline V gene data show CDR1 as SGHTA and CDR2 as FQGNSA. V dropped 5 bases and J dropped 9; count of bases not matched to a gene: 10. The CDR3 extends over 15 amino acids. CDR3 DNA: TGTGCCAGCAGCCCCCGACTAGCGGGTACTGGTGAGCAGTTCTTC. Its translation is CASSPRLAGTGEQFF.

The J gene is TRBJ1-1, the V gene TRBV6-6; no reliable D call. The CDR3 runs to 14 residues. Trimming took off 7 bases at V and 4 bases at J, with 16 bases between the two ends. Germline CDR1 and CDR2: MNHNY and SVGAGI (reference sequence). The CDR3 region has the DNA TGTGCCAGCACCATGAACTCGGCGAGCACTGAAGCTTTCTTT. Protein: CASTMNSASTEAFF.

This clonotype has just a few counts. The chain couples TRBV5-4 to TRBJ2-1; the D is unclear. V was shortened by 4 bases and J by 0 bases, with 8 bases between the two germline ends. The germline CDR1 and CDR2 sequences are SGHNT and YYREEE (reference sequence). The CDR3 loop spans 14 amino acids. The CDR3 loop is CASSGESSYNEQFF. In nucleotides, the CDR3 is TGTGCCAGCAGCGGGGAAAGCTCCTACAATGAGCAGTTCTTC.

The V gene is TRBV6-5, the J gene TRBJ1-1, with TRBD1 as a possible D gene (5 bases). Germline loops: CDR1 MNHEY, CDR2 SVGAGI. The CDR3 extends over 12 amino acids. V lost 6 bases and J lost 8, with 13 bases in between. The CDR3 spells CASRGRGREAFF. CDR3 DNA sequence: TGTGCCAGCAGAGGACGGGGACGGGAAGCTTTCTTT.

The chain recombines TRBV6-8 with TRBJ2-7; TRBD1 agrees at 7 bases. The CDR3 has 14 amino acids. J was trimmed by 3 bases and V by 2 bases; bases with no gene match: 4. Germline CDR1 MNHGY, CDR2 SAAAGT. CDR3 bases: TGTGCCAGCAGTTACGGAAACAGGGGCTACGAGCAGTACTTC. Encoded protein: CASSYGNRGYEQYF.

The table lists this clonotype with a few counts. The rearrangement uses TRBV5-1 and TRBJ1-1, with a weak D call TRBD1 (5 bases). From germline, CDR1 is SGHRS and CDR2 YFSETQ. V lost 6 bases and J 4 bases, leaving 13 bases between the germline ends. The CDR3 length is 13 residues. The DNA for the CDR3 is TGCGCCAGCATTGGGGCGGATGGCACTGAAGCTTTCTTT. It yields the protein CASIGADGTEAFF. The variable domain in full, with the rest retrieved from reference TRBV5-1 and TRBJ1-1, is KAGVTQTPRYLIKTRGQQVTLSCSPISGHRSVSWYQQTPGQGLQFLFEYFSETQRNKGNFPGRFSGRQFSNSRSEMNVSTLELGDSALYLCASIGADGTEAFFGQGTRLTVV.

The chain carries TRBV4-3 and TRBJ2-1; no reliable D call. The CDR3 length is 16 residues. V lost 0 bases and J 3 bases, leaving 12 bases between the germline ends. CDR1 LGHNA and CDR2 YSLEER come from the germline V gene. CDR3 loop: CASSQEASDVYNEQFF. The CDR3 region has the DNA TGCGCCAGCAGCCAAGAGGCCAGCGACGTCTACAATGAGCAGTTCTTC.

The chain carries TRBV12-5 and TRBJ2-2, with D possibly being TRBD1 or TRBD2 (5 bases each). The germline gives CDR1 LGHNT, CDR2 FRNRAP. The CDR3 has 17 residues. Trimming took off 2 bases at V and 0 bases at J, with 13 bases between the two ends. CDR3 DNA: TGTGCTAGTGGTTTGCTTTGGGGGAGATCGAACACCGGGGAGCTGTTTTTT. Translated: CASGLLWGRSNTGELFF.

This clonotype was counted ten times or more. The chain uses TRBV20-1 and TRBJ2-3; 7 bases align to TRBD1. The CDR3 contains 15 residues. V shed 7 bases, J shed 1 base, and the junction held 11 bases outside the gene matches. The germline CDR1 and CDR2 sequences are DFQATT and SNEGSKA (reference sequence). CDR3 sequence (DNA): TGCAGTGTTAGGGGGCCCGGTAGCGGCACAGATACGCAGTATTTT. Translation: CSVRGPGSGTDTQYF.

This clonotype has just a few counts. The rearrangement joins TRBV10-3 to TRBJ1-2; D unresolved. V lost 6 bases and J lost 4, with 12 bases in between. CDR3 length: 13 amino acids. Germline loops: CDR1 ENHRY, CDR2 SYGVKD. The CDR3 sequence: CAIREASSYGYTF. CDR3 sequence (DNA): TGTGCCATCAGGGAGGCTTCTAGCTATGGCTACACCTTC.

The V call is TRBV12-3 or TRBV12-4, the J call TRBJ2-1; TRBD2 matches at 11 bases. This CDR3 contains 15 residues. V shed 1 base and J 8 bases; nucleotides not matched to a gene: 4. The CDR3 is CASSLEGLAGHEQFF. As DNA, the CDR3 is TGTGCCAGCAGTTTAGAAGGACTAGCGGGCCATGAGCAGTTCTTC.

The genes are TRBV27 and TRBJ2-3; possibly TRBD1 for D (5 bases). The V and J ends lost 5 bases and 4 bases respectively, with 16 bases between them. The germline gives CDR1 MNHEY, CDR2 SMNVEV (reference sequence). This CDR3 comprises 15 residues. DNA of the CDR3: TGTGCCAGCAGTCCAATGTCAGGGTTGGCAGATACGCAGTATTTT. Translation gives CASSPMSGLADTQYF.

The chain carries TRBV28 and TRBJ2-7; either TRBD1 or TRBD2 may supply D (6 bases each). Germline V gene sequence: CDR1 MDHEN, CDR2 SYDVKM. There are 15 residues in the CDR3. The ends were cut back, 9 bases at V and 0 bases at J, with 18 bases in the middle. Here the CDR3 reads CASWRGRGASYEQYF. In DNA form, the CDR3 reads TGTGCCAGTTGGAGGGGCAGGGGAGCCTCCTACGAGCAGTACTTC.

The chain uses TRBV4-3 and TRBJ2-1; possibly TRBD2 for D (5 bases). The CDR3 runs to 18 residues. Trimming pared 1 base from V and 2 bases from J, leaving 18 bases between. Per germline, CDR1 LGHNA and CDR2 YSLEER. The DNA of the CDR3 is TGCGCCAGCAGCCAAGGGCCCGGGGTTGGTGCCCCCTACAATGAGCAGTTCTTC. Translating gives CASSQGPGVGAPYNEQFF.

V gene TRBV11-3 combines with J gene TRBJ1-5; no definite D call. Germline CDR1 is SGHNT and CDR2 is YENEEA. The V and J ends lost 0 bases and 4 bases respectively, with 13 bases between them. This CDR3 is 16 amino acids long. DNA for the CDR3: TGTGCCAGCAGCTTAGATTTGGGATTCCCTAATCAGCCCCAGCATTTT. Amino acids: CASSLDLGFPNQPQHF.

V is TRBV4-1 and J is TRBJ2-2; TRBD1 is a possible D gene (8 bases). Trimming pared 8 bases from V and 1 base from J, leaving 17 bases between. Germline-derived CDR1 and CDR2 are MGHRA and YSYEKL. CDR3 length: 16 residues. The CDR3, as DNA: TGCGCCAGCTCGGAGGGAGGGACAGGGAACACCGGGGAGCTGTTTTTT. Protein sequence: CASSEGGTGNTGELFF.

This chain uses TRBV9 with TRBJ2-3, with 12 bases aligning to TRBD2. The V gene's germline CDR1 is SGDLS and CDR2 YYNGEE. The V segment lost 3 bases and the J segment 5 bases; nucleotides outside the gene matches: 7. The CDR3 has 16 amino acids. The CDR3 sequence: CASSAPTSGSLDTQYF. The CDR3 nucleotides are TGTGCCAGCAGCGCCCCGACTAGCGGGAGTCTAGATACGCAGTATTTT.

This chain connects TRBV6-2 or TRBV6-3 to TRBJ1-1; 10 nucleotides match TRBD1. Germline V gives CDR1 MNHEY, CDR2 SVGEGT. This CDR3 has 16 amino acids. V lost 8 bases and J lost 4; bases outside the gene matches: 13. CDR3 nucleotide sequence: TGTGCCAGCCTGAAAGCCGGGACAGGGGTTTCCACTGAAGCTTTCTTT. Translation gives CASLKAGTGVSTEAFF.

The chain has TRBV7-6 and TRBJ1-6; D gene ambiguous. V lost 4 bases to trimming and J lost 0 bases, with 10 bases between them. The CDR3 loop spans 16 amino acids. Germline CDR1 SGHVS, CDR2 FNYEAQ. CDR3 protein: CASSSDGSSYNSPLHF. The CDR3 DNA reads TGTGCCAGCAGCTCAGACGGGAGCTCCTATAATTCACCCCTCCACTTT.

This clonotype was detected many times. The J gene is TRBJ2-1, the V gene TRBV6-5; TRBD1 aligns across 7 bases. CDR3 length: 16 amino acids. Germline V gene lookup returns CDR1 MNHEY and CDR2 SVGAGI. Losses at the gene ends were 0 bases for V and 8 bases for J; bases not matched to a gene: 10. CDR3 amino acids: CASSYSPGPGTDEQFF. Here the CDR3 DNA reads TGTGCCAGCAGTTACTCGCCCGGACCAGGGACAGATGAGCAGTTCTTC.

The chain couples TRBV19 to TRBJ2-5; TRBD2 agrees at 13 bases. Germline V lookup: CDR1 LNHDA, CDR2 SQIVND (reference sequence). This CDR3 is 18 amino acids long. V gave up 4 bases and J gave up 5 bases; unmatched junction bases: 13. The CDR3 region is CASSSGLAGAPQPETQYF. The CDR3 DNA follows: TGTGCCAGTAGTAGTGGACTAGCGGGAGCCCCTCAACCGGAGACCCAGTACTTC.

The chain is built from TRBV6-6 and TRBJ2-3, with 15 bases lining up with TRBD2. The CDR3 is 16 residues long. Trimming removed 6 bases from V and 5 bases from J; junction bases left unmatched: 6. Germline V CDR1 and CDR2: MNHNY, SVGAGI (reference sequence). The CDR3 here is CASRPGLAGGLDTQYF. The DNA of the CDR3 is TGTGCCAGCAGACCCGGACTAGCGGGAGGGTTAGATACGCAGTATTTT.

The sample holds a few counts of this clonotype. This chain connects TRBV7-2 to TRBJ2-6; D ambiguous. Trimming removed 5 bases from V and 0 bases from J, with 8 bases in between. CDR1 SGHTA and CDR2 FQGNSA come from the germline V gene. This CDR3 is 15 amino acids long. CDR3: CASSKESSGANVLTF. CDR3 in DNA: TGTGCCAGCAGCAAAGAGAGCTCTGGGGCCAACGTCCTGACTTTC.

The table lists this clonotype with a few counts. J is TRBJ2-5 and V is TRBV9, with 7 bases lining up with TRBD2. Losses at the gene ends were 0 bases for V and 4 bases for J; bases not matched to a gene: 6. Germline CDR1 reads SGDLS; CDR2 reads YYNGEE. The CDR3 runs to 15 residues. CDR3 DNA: TGTGCCAGCAGCGTAGATGGACTAGTCGCAGAGACCCAGTACTTC. It codes for CASSVDGLVAETQYF.

This clonotype was counted a few times. This chain joins TRBV11-2 and TRBJ2-2, with D unresolved. The CDR3 is 13 residues long. Germline CDR1 reads SGHAT; CDR2 reads FQNNGV. V was cut by 6 bases and J by 4 bases, with 9 bases left in between. The CDR3 loop reads CASRDGSTGELFF. CDR3 DNA: TGTGCCAGCAGGGACGGTAGCACCGGGGAGCTGTTTTTT.

This clonotype was observed a few times. The rearrangement joins TRBV7-9 to TRBJ2-1, with TRBD2 matching 8 bases. Per germline, CDR1 SEHNR and CDR2 FQNEAQ (reference sequence). With V trimmed by 5 bases and J by 0 bases, 3 bases remained unmatched. CDR3 length: 15 amino acids. CDR3 nucleotides: TGTGCCAGCAGCCCCCGGGAGGGCTCCTACAATGAGCAGTTCTTC. Its translation: CASSPREGSYNEQFF.

The V call is TRBV5-1, the J call TRBJ1-4, with TRBD1 as a possible D gene (5 bases). The CDR3 consists of 15 residues. Germline V lookup: CDR1 SGHRS, CDR2 YFSETQ. Deletions cut 0 bases from V and 7 bases from J, with 13 bases between. CDR3: CASSLDGGRLEKLFF. The CDR3 bases are TGCGCCAGCAGCTTGGACGGGGGTCGTCTTGAAAAACTGTTTTTT.

The gene calls are TRBV5-4 and TRBJ2-5; possibly TRBD1 for D (6 bases). The germline V gene has CDR1 SGHNT and CDR2 YYREEE (reference sequence). The CDR3 sequence is 13 residues long. Trimming took off 1 base at V and 6 bases at J, with 10 bases between the two ends. The CDR3 region has the DNA TGTGCCAGCAGCTTGTCCAGGGGTCAGACCCAGTACTTC. Translation: CASSLSRGQTQYF.

In this sample, this clonotype turned up a few times. The gene calls are TRBV28 and TRBJ2-3, with 7 bases lining up with TRBD2. Germline CDR1 MDHEN, CDR2 SYDVKM. CDR3 length: 12 amino acids. Losses at the gene ends were 8 bases for V and 2 bases for J; bases not matched to a gene: 1. CDR3: CASGRATDTQYF. Here the CDR3 DNA reads TGTGCCAGCGGGAGGGCCACAGATACGCAGTATTTT.

This chain connects TRBV20-1 to TRBJ2-3, with 8 positions matching TRBD1. The CDR3 sequence is 16 residues long. Per germline, CDR1 DFQATT and CDR2 SNEGSKA (reference sequence). V was pared by 0 bases and J by 5 bases, with 10 bases of the junction left unmatched. CDR3 DNA sequence: TGCAGTGCTAGAGACCAGACAGGGGTCGTAGGAGATACGCAGTATTTT. Translation gives CSARDQTGVVGDTQYF.

This clonotype occurred a few times. This chain links TRBV6-6 with TRBJ2-1; TRBD2 matches 8 bases. The CDR3 spans 15 residues. Germline trimming cut 8 bases from V and 9 bases from J; bases unmatched to any gene: 15. Germline values: CDR1 MNHNY, CDR2 SVGAGI (reference sequence). The CDR3 nucleotides are TGTGCCAGCTTCGCCCTCGAGCGGGAGTATGGTGAGCAGTTCTTC. Encoded protein: CASFALEREYGEQFF.